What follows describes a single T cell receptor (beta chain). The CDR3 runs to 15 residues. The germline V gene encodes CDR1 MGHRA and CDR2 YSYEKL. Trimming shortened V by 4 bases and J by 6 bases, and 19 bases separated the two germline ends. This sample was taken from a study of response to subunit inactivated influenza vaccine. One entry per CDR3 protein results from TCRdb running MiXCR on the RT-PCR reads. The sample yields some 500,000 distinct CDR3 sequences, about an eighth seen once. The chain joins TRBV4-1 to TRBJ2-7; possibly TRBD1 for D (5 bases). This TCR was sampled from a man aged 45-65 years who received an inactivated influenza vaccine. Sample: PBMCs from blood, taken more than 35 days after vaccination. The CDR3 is CASSRARGLAGEQYF. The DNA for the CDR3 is TGCGCCAGCAGCCGGGCAAGGGGTTTAGCAGGCGAGCAGTACTTC.